This entry lists 10 T cell receptor beta chains sequenced from one sample in a study of CD8+ T cells in alopecia areata. Isolated RNA was reverse transcribed into cDNA used as the sequencing template. Only in-frame clones appear in the TCRdb table, and some are missing; sequencing was by immunoSEQ multiplex PCR. This sample carries 150,000 or so clones, 45% to 55% of them seen once, and the ten largest clones take roughly 21%. The source was CD8+ T cells sorted from blood, collected at week 0. The receptors shown here come from a human donor with alopecia areata.

The rearrangement uses TRBV11-2 and TRBJ2-1, with a weak D call TRBD1 (5 bases). Germline V gene sequence: CDR1 SGHAT, CDR2 FQNNGV. The CDR3 totals 11 residues. V lost 4 bases and J lost 12, with 10 bases in between. The CDR3: CASSSFQGQFF. CDR3 nucleotide sequence: TGTGCCAGCAGCTCATTCCAGGGGCAGTTCTTC.

V usage is TRBV29-1 and J usage is TRBJ2-1; 7 positions match TRBD2. Trimming cost V 1 base and J 0 bases; bases outside gene matches: 6. The CDR3 is made up of 16 amino acids. Germline lookup yields CDR1 SQVTM and CDR2 ANQGSEA. The CDR3 DNA follows: TGCAGCGTTGAAGGCGAGGGCGGGAGCTCCTACAATGAGCAGTTCTTC. Residues: CSVEGEGGSSYNEQFF.

This clone was observed a handful of times. The chain uses TRBV4-3 and TRBJ2-1; 9 bases map to TRBD1. Trimming at V came to 2 bases and at J to 6 bases, leaving 5 bases not matched to a gene. Germline assignment: CDR1 LGHNA and CDR2 YSLEER. This CDR3 has 15 amino acids. CDR3 sequence reads: CASSQRQGGSNEQFF. The DNA of the CDR3 is TGCGCCAGCAGCCAACGACAGGGGGGTTCCAATGAGCAGTTCTTC.

This rearrangement joins TRBV7-3 to TRBJ2-1, with D uncertain. There are 15 residues in the CDR3. The V gene's germline CDR1 is SGHTA and CDR2 FQGTGA. Deletions cut 5 bases from V and 0 bases from J, with 11 bases between. In nucleotides, the CDR3 is TGTGCCAGCAGCCTAGAATCAAACTCCTACAATGAGCAGTTCTTC. Encoded protein: CASSLESNSYNEQFF.

This clone was found a few times. This chain uses TRBV7-2 with TRBJ2-3, with D perhaps TRBD2 (7 bases). Trimming cost V 3 bases and J 4 bases, with 14 bases left between them. The germline V gene encodes CDR1 SGHTA and CDR2 FQGNSA. CDR3 length equals 15 residues. For the CDR3, the DNA is TGTGCCAGCAGCTTGGCCGGCGGGGGCCCAGATACGCAGTATTTT. Translated, it gives CASSLAGGGPDTQYF.

The V and J genes are TRBV4-3 and TRBJ1-5; D not certain. This CDR3 comprises 13 residues. Germline V CDR1 and CDR2: LGHNA, YSLEER. V lost 0 bases to trimming and J lost 7 bases, with 7 bases between them. DNA for the CDR3: TGCGCCAGCAGCCAAGATGGTGAACAGCCCCAGCATTTT. This codes for CASSQDGEQPQHF.

This clone was recorded a few times. This rearrangement joins TRBV29-1 to TRBJ1-1, with unresolved D. The CDR3 extends over 11 amino acids. With 7 bases removed from V and 0 bases from J, the gap between germline ends came to 6 bases. Germline CDR1 SQVTM, CDR2 ANQGSEA. CDR3 loop: CSALMNTEAFF. CDR3 coding DNA: TGCAGCGCTCTGATGAACACTGAAGCTTTCTTT. The full variable domain, rest sourced from reference TRBV29-1 and TRBJ1-1, is SAVISQKPSRDICQRGTSLTIQCQVDSQVTMMFWYRQQPGQSLTLIATANQGSEATYESGFVIDKFPISRPNLTFSTLTVSNMSPEDSSIYLCSALMNTEAFFGQGTRLTVV.

The chain links TRBV30 to TRBJ2-1; weak D call: TRBD2 (6 bases). The CDR3 runs 11 residues. V was clipped by 1 base and J by 8 bases, with 6 bases between them. Per germline, CDR1 GTSNPN and CDR2 SVGIG (reference sequence). The CDR3 DNA is TGTGCCTGGAGTGGGGGGGATGAGCAGTTCTTC. Its protein is CAWSGGDEQFF.

The chain carries TRBV27 and TRBJ2-2; 10 bases fit TRBD2. The germline CDR1 and CDR2 sequences are MNHEY and SMNVEV (reference sequence). The CDR3 spans 16 residues. V lost 2 bases and J lost 7; bases outside the gene matches: 7. The CDR3 region is CASSLRSGGPIGELFF. CDR3 sequence (DNA): TGTGCCAGCAGTTTACGTAGCGGGGGGCCTATCGGGGAGCTGTTTTTT.

For this clone: The sample contains more than one DNA sequence encoding this CDR3. The gene calls are TRBV30 and TRBJ2-1; no clear D gene. CDR3 length equals 11 residues. V was shortened by 1 base and J by 10 bases, with 8 bases between the two germline ends. CDR1 and CDR2 from the germline V gene are GTSNPN and SVGIG (reference sequence). CDR3 protein: CAWSAGSEQFF. The CDR3 nucleotides read TGTGCCTGGAGTGCCGGATCCGAGCAGTTCTTC.